Below, 10 T cell receptor beta chains from the same sample are listed, as sequenced in a study of regulatory T cells in long-lasting Graves disease. The sample's time point: newly diagnosed GD, antithyroid drugs for less than 3 months. PBMC RNA served as the TCR library source. The authors built TCR beta libraries using iRepertoire HTBI primers and Arm-PCR of CDR3 regions. TCRdb re-called the multiplex PCR reads with MiXCR, one entry per CDR3 protein. The sample yields some 600,000 distinct CDR3 sequences, roughly a sixth seen once. These records were also assigned to another study, of T cells in Graves' hyperthyroidism and ophthalmopathy.

Sequences were derived from peripheral blood mononuclear cells (PBMCs), sampled at new diagnosis, from a patient treated with antithyroid drugs. The receptors shown here come from a man between 18 and 35 years old with Graves disease.

This clonotype came up a few times. V is TRBV20-1 and J is TRBJ2-7; 7 nucleotides align to TRBD2. Trimming took 0 bases from V and 2 from J; bases not matched to a gene: 13. The CDR3 has 17 amino acids. Per the germline V gene, CDR1 is DFQATT and CDR2 is SNEGSKA (reference sequence). CDR3 in amino acids: CSAREASGTKLTYEQYF. CDR3 DNA: TGCAGTGCTAGAGAAGCTAGCGGCACCAAGTTAACCTACGAGCAGTACTTC.

The V call is TRBV6-4, the J call TRBJ2-7; weak D call: TRBD2 (6 bases). V was shortened by 8 bases and J by 2 bases, with 19 bases between the two germline ends. CDR1 is MRHNA and CDR2 is SNTAGT in the germline V gene. This CDR3 has 15 residues. This CDR3 reads CASRLADSGAYEQYF. Written as DNA, the CDR3 is TGTGCCAGCCGCCTCGCGGATAGCGGAGCCTACGAGCAGTACTTC.

For the CDR3, the DNA is TGTGCCAGCAGCGTGAGGGCGGAATCCTACGAGCAGTACTTC. Translated: CASSVRAESYEQYF. The chain has TRBV5-5 and TRBJ2-7; a weak D match, TRBD2 (5 bases). This CDR3 comprises 14 residues. The germline CDR1 and CDR2 sequences are SGHKS and YYEKEE (reference sequence). V lost 4 bases to trimming and J lost 1 base, with 12 bases between them.

This clonotype appeared once. This rearrangement joins TRBV7-9 to TRBJ2-1; tentative D call: TRBD1 (7 bases). This CDR3 is built from 15 residues. The germline V gene encodes CDR1 SEHNR and CDR2 FQNEAQ (reference sequence). The V and J ends lost 1 base and 9 bases respectively, with 16 bases between them. The CDR3 reads CASSLEGWGDSEQFF. The CDR3 DNA reads as TGTGCCAGCAGCTTAGAGGGGTGGGGGGACAGTGAGCAGTTCTTC.

This clonotype was seen a handful of times. The chain links TRBV20-1 to TRBJ2-7; 9 bases agree with TRBD2. With 3 bases clipped from V and 2 bases from J, the junction kept 5 bases outside the gene matches. The CDR3 sequence is 14 residues long. Germline-derived CDR1 and CDR2 are DFQATT and SNEGSKA (reference sequence). The CDR3 DNA is TGCAGTGCTAGCATAAGCGGGAGGACCTACGAGCAGTACTTC. Protein product: CSASISGRTYEQYF.

This clonotype has at least ten counts. V usage is TRBV28 and J usage is TRBJ2-5; 10 bases agree with TRBD2. This CDR3 is built from 16 residues. J was trimmed by 2 bases and V by 1 base; bases with no gene match: 4. Germline V gives CDR1 MDHEN, CDR2 SYDVKM. The CDR3 region is CASSLSTSGIQETQYF. DNA of the CDR3: TGTGCCAGCAGTTTATCTACTAGCGGGATTCAAGAGACCCAGTACTTC.

This clonotype came up a few times. The chain uses TRBV27 and TRBJ2-6; D ambiguous. The germline gives CDR1 MNHEY, CDR2 SMNVEV (reference sequence). The CDR3 is made up of 16 amino acids. The germline V and J ends were trimmed by 3 bases and 4 bases, with 13 bases remaining between them. The CDR3 coding sequence is TGTGCCAGCAGTTTTACGGGTACCTCAGGGGCCAACGTCCTGACTTTC. Protein: CASSFTGTSGANVLTF. Looking up the rest from reference TRBV27 and TRBJ2-6 gives the full variable domain: EAQVTQNPRYLITVTGKKLTVTCSQNMNHEYMSWYRQDPGLGLRQIYYSMNVEVTDKGDVPEGYKVSRKEKRNFPLILESPSPNQTSLYFCASSFTGTSGANVLTFGAGSRLTVL.

This clonotype was seen at least ten times. This chain connects TRBV20-1 to TRBJ2-3, with D maybe TRBD1 (5 bases). The germline CDR1 and CDR2 sequences are DFQATT and SNEGSKA (reference sequence). Trimming cost V 5 bases and J 4 bases, with 16 bases left between them. The CDR3 has 14 amino acids. The DNA for the CDR3 is TGCAGTGCTCAAGGTGTCAGGGTAGCAGATACGCAGTATTTT. Translation: CSAQGVRVADTQYF.

In its sample, this clonotype was seen many times. The J gene is TRBJ2-3, the V gene TRBV30; D unresolved. Germline V gives CDR1 GTSNPN, CDR2 SVGIG (reference sequence). The CDR3 sequence is 13 residues long. Trimming removed 5 bases from V and 6 bases from J, with 15 bases in between. The CDR3 DNA follows: TGTGCCTGGTCCAGAGAAACCACGGATACGCAGTATTTT. Translated: CAWSRETTDTQYF.

The chain couples TRBV4-2 to TRBJ2-2, with 10 positions matching TRBD2. V gave up 3 bases and J gave up 2 bases; unmatched junction bases: 9. CDR3 size: 18 residues. The germline V gene encodes CDR1 LGHNA and CDR2 YNFKEQ. DNA of the CDR3: TGTGCCAGCAGCCAGGGGTCTCAACTAGCGGGAAACACCGGGGAGCTGTTTTTT. This sequence encodes CASSQGSQLAGNTGELFF.